This note documents a single T cell receptor (beta chain) sequence. No antigen is known for it. This specimen comes from a study of T cells in Graves' hyperthyroidism and ophthalmopathy. The study's findings and limits: Most expanded thyroid clonotypes above 0.001 also appeared in blood.

Amplification of TCR beta CDR3 regions used RNA as the template. An initial round of RT-PCR targeting the TCR CDR3 relied on the HTBI primer set. A single record per CDR3 protein comes from TCRdb applying MiXCR to the multiplex PCR reads. The data hold about 500,000 distinct CDR3 sequences, with 46% observed a single time. Based on clinical symptoms, serum thyroxine and TRAb, thyroid ultrasound and orbital computed tomography, diagnoses were reached. The germline gives CDR1 MDHEN, CDR2 SYDVKM. The CDR3 loop spans 15 amino acids. V gave up 5 bases and J gave up 4 bases, with 17 bases separating them. The V gene is TRBV28, the J gene TRBJ2-5; TRBD1 or TRBD2 may be the D gene (7 bases each). The TCR was taken from an adult woman with Graves' disease, either hyperthyroidism or ophthalmopathy (not recorded which). Material for sequencing was peripheral blood or thyroid tissue (not recorded which). Written as DNA, the CDR3 is TGTGCCAGCAGTCCGGAGACAGGGAGGGGAGAGACCCAGTACTTC. It yields the protein CASSPETGRGETQYF.